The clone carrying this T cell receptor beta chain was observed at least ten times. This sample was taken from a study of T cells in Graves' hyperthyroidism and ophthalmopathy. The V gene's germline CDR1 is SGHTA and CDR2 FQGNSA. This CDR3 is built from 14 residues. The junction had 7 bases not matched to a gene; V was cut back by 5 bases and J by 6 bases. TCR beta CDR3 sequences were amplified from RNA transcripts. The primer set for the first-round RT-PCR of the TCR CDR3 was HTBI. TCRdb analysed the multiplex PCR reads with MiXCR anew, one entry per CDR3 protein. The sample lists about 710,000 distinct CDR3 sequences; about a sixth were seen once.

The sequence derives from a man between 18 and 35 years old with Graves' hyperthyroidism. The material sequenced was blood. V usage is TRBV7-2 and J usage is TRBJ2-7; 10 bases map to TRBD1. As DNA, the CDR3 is TGTGCCAGCAGCGAGACCGGGACAGGGGCCGAGCAGTACTTC. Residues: CASSETGTGAEQYF.